A selection of T cell receptor beta chains follows, all from one sample in a study of beta chain features in type 1 diabetes. The repertoire was sequenced with immunoSEQ multiplex PCR; TCRdb's copy has only in-frame clones and lacks some. In the table there are about 900,000 clones, 15% to 20% of which are singletons. The specimen sequenced was naive CD4+ T cells from blood. These receptors came from a woman in her late teens or twenties in good health. CDR3s leave out the opening cysteine and the closing phenylalanine or tryptophan.

V gene,J gene,CDR3 protein
TRBV12-2,TRBJ2-7,ASITGAGISYEQY
TRBV9,TRBJ2-5,ASSVGNSQETQY
TRBV19,TRBJ2-3,ASSIWEGTQY
TRBV15,TRBJ2-3,ATRGSWGTDTQY
TRBV7-2,TRBJ2-7,ASSLGQASSYEQY
TRBV6-5,TRBJ2-7,AGGPGRLWEQY
TRBV27,TRBJ2-7,ASRYRGLAGGPSYEQY
TRBV7-9,TRBJ2-3,ASSRLAGDTQY
TRBV7-3,TRBJ2-7,ASSLGEGPNEQY
TRBV18,TRBJ2-7,ASSPGLAGYEQY
TRBV4-3,TRBJ2-3,ASSQSPSSGFTDTQY
TRBV5-4,TRBJ2-3,ASSLAVSDTQY
TRBV18,TRBJ2-2,ASSPPGDRELF
TRBV19,TRBJ1-2,ASKVTGQAFYGYT
TRBV4-1,TRBJ2-1,ASSQLFSGRGGEQF
TRBV5-1,TRBJ1-2,ASMGQGALGYT
TRBV19,TRBJ2-2,ASSISRGVVGELF
TRBV7-8,TRBJ1-1,ASSFQVGDTEAF
TRBV6-5,TRBJ1-1,ASSYRGRTEAF
TRBV11-1,TRBJ2-2,ASSLGREYRELF
TRBV18,TRBJ2-3,ASSPRPSGATDTQY
TRBV7-2,TRBJ2-1,ASSMTSGRWNEQF
TRBV6-6,TRBJ2-7,ASSVEGRSYEQY
TRBV7-2,TRBJ2-1,ASSFRGNEQF
TRBV6-1,TRBJ2-5,ASRFMGETQY
TRBV18,TRBJ2-6,ASSPRQGANGANVLT
TRBV7-2,TRBJ1-5,ASSLEGLDNQPQH
TRBV29-1,TRBJ2-2,SASNWGSNTGELF
TRBV6-5,TRBJ2-1,AIAGQGNNEQF
TRBV20-1,TRBJ2-5,TPLRETQY
TRBV5-1,TRBJ2-1,ASMRDSGGGEQF
TRBV4-3,TRBJ1-3,ASSPDTDSGNTIY
TRBV21-1,TRBJ2-7,ASSNDFGVLKAGYEQY
TRBV7-8,TRBJ2-1,ASKRRLEFGEQF
TRBV7-2,TRBJ2-2,VTSRGHGELF
TRBV29-1,TRBJ2-1,SVGTRVVTDEQF
TRBV6-5,TRBJ2-7,ASSYGPAGSYEQY
TRBV7-2,TRBJ2-1,ASSLAGVAGNEQF
TRBV7-9,TRBJ1-1,ASSEDRLNTEAF